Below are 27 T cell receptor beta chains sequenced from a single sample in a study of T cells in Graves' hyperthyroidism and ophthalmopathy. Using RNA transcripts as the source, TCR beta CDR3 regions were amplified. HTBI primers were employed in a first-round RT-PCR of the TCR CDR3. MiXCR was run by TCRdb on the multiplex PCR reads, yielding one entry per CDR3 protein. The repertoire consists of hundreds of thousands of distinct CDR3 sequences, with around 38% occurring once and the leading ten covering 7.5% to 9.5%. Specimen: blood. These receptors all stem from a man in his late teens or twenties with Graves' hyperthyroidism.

For the CDR3, the DNA is TGTGCCAGCAGTTCGTATAGATTGGGGACCCAGTACTTC. Translation: CASSSYRLGTQYF. V is TRBV25-1 and J is TRBJ2-5, with D hard to call. Germline CDR1 is MGHDK and CDR2 is SYGVNS. The CDR3 consists of 13 residues. Trimming left V 5 bases short and J 7 bases short, with 14 bases between.

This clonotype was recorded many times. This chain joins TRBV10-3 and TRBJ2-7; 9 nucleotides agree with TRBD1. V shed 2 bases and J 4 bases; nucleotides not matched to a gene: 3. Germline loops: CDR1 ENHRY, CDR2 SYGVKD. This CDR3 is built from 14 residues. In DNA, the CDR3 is TGTGCCATCAGTGAGGGGACAGGGATGTACGAGCAGTACTTC. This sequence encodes CAISEGTGMYEQYF.

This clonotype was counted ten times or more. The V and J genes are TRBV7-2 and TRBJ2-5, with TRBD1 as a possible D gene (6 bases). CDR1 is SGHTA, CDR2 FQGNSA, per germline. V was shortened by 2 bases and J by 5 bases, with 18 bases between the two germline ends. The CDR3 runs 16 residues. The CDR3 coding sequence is TGTGCCAGCAGCTTAAAGGGGGTGGGGAGACCGGAGACCCAGTACTTC. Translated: CASSLKGVGRPETQYF.

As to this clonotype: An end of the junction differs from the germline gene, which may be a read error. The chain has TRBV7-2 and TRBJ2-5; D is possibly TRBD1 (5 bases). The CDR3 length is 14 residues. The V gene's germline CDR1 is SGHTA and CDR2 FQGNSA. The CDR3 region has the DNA TGCGCCAGCAGCCAGGGCTTCGCCGGGGAGACCCAGTACTTC. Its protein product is CASSQGFAGETQYF. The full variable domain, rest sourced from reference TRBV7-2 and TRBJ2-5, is GAGVSQSPSNKVTEKGKDVELRCDPISGHTALYWYRQSLGQGLEFLIYFQGNSAPDKSGLPSDRFSAERTGGSVSTLTIQRTQQEDSAVYLCASSQGFAGETQYFGPGTRLLVL.

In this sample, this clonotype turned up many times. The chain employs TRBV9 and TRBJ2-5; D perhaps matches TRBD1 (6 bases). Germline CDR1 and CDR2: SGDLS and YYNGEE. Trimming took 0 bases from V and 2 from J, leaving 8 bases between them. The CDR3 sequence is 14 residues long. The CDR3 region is CASSVAGVQETQYF. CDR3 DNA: TGTGCCAGCAGCGTAGCAGGGGTACAAGAGACCCAGTACTTC.

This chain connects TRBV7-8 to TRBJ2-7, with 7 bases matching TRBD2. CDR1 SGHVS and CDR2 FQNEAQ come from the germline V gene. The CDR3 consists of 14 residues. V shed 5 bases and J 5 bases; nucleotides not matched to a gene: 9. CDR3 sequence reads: CASSMTPGGNEQYF. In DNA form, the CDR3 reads TGTGCCAGCAGCATGACACCGGGAGGCAACGAGCAGTACTTC.

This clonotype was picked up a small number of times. The chain's CDR3 is CASSSHLGDTEAFF. The CDR3 region has the DNA TGTGCCAGCAGTTCCCACCTAGGGGACACTGAAGCTTTCTTT. The chain joins TRBV12-3 or TRBV12-4 to TRBJ1-1, with D possibly TRBD1 on 5 matching bases. The CDR3 length is 14 residues. With 4 bases removed from V and 3 bases from J, the gap between germline ends came to 12 bases.

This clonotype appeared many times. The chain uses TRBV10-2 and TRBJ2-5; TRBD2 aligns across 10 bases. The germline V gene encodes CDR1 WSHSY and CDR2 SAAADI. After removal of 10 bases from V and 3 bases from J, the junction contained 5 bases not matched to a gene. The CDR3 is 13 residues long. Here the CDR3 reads CATQRGGEETQYF. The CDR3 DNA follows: TGCGCCACCCAGCGGGGGGGGGAAGAGACCCAGTACTTC.

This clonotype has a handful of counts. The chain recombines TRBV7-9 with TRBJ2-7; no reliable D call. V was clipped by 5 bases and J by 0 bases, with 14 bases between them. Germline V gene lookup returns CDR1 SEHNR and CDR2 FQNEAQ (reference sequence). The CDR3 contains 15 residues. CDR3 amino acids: CASSPGEYPSYEQYF. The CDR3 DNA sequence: TGTGCCAGCAGCCCTGGAGAGTACCCCTCCTACGAGCAGTACTTC. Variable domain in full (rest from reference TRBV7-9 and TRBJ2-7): DTGVSQNPRHKITKRGQNVTFRCDPISEHNRLYWYRQTLGQGPEFLTYFQNEAQLEKSRLLSDRFSAERPKGSFSTLEIQRTEQGDSAMYLCASSPGEYPSYEQYFGPGTRLTVT.

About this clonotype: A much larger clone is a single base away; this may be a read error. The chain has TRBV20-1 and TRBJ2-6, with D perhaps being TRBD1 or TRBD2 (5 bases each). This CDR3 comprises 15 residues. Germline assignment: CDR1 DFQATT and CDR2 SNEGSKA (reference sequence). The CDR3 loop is CSARDAEVGADVLTF. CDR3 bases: TGCAGTGCTAGAGATGCGGAGGTCGGGGCCGACGTCCTGACTTTC.

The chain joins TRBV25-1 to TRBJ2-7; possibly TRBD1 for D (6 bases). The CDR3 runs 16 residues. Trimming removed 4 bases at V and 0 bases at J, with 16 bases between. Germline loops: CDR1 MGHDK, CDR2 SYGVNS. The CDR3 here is CASSARGGQHSYEQYF. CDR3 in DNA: TGTGCCAGCAGTGCTAGAGGTGGACAGCACTCCTACGAGCAGTACTTC.

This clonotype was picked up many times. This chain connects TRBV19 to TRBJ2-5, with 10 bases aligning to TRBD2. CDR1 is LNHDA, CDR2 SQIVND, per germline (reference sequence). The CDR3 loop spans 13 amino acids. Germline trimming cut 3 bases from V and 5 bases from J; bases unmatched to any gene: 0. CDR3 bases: TGTGCCAGTAGTATGGGACTAGCGGAGACCCAGTACTTC. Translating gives CASSMGLAETQYF.

CDR3 nucleotide sequence: TGTGCCAGCAGTCCCACAGGGGGAGCAACTAATGAAAAACTGTTTTTT. It encodes CASSPTGGATNEKLFF. This chain connects TRBV12-3 or TRBV12-4 to TRBJ1-4, with 8 bases that match TRBD1. The V gene end was trimmed by 5 bases and the J gene end by 0 bases; junction bases not matched to a gene: 5. The CDR3 runs to 16 residues.

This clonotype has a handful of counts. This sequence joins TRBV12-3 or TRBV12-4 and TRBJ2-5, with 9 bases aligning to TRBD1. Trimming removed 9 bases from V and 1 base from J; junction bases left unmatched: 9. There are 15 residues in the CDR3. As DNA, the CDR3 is TGTGCCAGTAAGACCGGGACAGGGATCCAAGAGACCCAGTACTTC. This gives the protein CASKTGTGIQETQYF.

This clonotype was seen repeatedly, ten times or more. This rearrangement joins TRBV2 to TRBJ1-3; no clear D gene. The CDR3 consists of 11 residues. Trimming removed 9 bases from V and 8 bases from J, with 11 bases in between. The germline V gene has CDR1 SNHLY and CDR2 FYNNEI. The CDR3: CASRAPDTIYF. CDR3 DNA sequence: TGTGCCAGTCGGGCGCCAGACACCATATATTTT.

CDR3 coding DNA: TGTGCCAGCAGCTCGCTCCCGACGGTTGGAAACACCATATATTTT. Its translation is CASSSLPTVGNTIYF. This rearrangement joins TRBV5-6 to TRBJ1-3; D remains ambiguous. CDR3 length: 15 amino acids. With 3 bases removed from V and 3 bases from J, the gap between germline ends came to 13 bases. Germline V gene sequence: CDR1 SGHDT, CDR2 YYEEEE.

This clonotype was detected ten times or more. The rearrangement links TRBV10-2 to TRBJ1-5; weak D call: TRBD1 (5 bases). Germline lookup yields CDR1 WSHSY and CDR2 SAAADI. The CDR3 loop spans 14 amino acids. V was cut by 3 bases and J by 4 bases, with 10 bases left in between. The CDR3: CASSDQGLNQPQHF. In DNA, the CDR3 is TGCGCCAGCAGTGATCAGGGCCTTAATCAGCCCCAGCATTTT.

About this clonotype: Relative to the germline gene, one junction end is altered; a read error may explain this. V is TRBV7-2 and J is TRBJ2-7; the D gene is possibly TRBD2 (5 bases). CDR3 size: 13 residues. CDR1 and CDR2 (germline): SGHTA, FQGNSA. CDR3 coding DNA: TGTGCCAGCAGCTTAGTTCGGTCCGGGGAGCTGTACTTC. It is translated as CASSLVRSGELYF.

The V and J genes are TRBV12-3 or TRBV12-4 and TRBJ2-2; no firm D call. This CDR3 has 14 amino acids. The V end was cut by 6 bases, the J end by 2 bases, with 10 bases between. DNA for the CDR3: TGTGCCAGCAGAGAGACGGTAAACACCGGGGAGCTGTTTTTT. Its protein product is CASRETVNTGELFF.

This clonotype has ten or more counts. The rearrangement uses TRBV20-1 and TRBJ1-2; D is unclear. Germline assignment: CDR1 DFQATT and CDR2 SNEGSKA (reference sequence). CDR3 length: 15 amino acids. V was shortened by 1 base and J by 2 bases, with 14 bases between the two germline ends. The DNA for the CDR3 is TGCAGTGCTAGAGCGGACTGGCTTGCCAACTATGGCTACACCTTC. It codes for CSARADWLANYGYTF.

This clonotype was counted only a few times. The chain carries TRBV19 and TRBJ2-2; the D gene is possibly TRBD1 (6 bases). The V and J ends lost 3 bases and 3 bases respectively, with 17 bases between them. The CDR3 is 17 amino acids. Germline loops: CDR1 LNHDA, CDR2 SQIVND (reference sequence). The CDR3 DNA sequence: TGTGCCAGTAGTATCGGGGCGGCAGGGGCGTACACCGGGGAGCTGTTTTTT. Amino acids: CASSIGAAGAYTGELFF.

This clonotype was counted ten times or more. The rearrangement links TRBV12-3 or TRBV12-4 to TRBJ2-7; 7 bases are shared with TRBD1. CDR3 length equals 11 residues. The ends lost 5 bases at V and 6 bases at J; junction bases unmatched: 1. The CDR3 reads CASSRTGEQYF. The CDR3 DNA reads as TGTGCCAGCAGTAGGACAGGCGAGCAGTACTTC.

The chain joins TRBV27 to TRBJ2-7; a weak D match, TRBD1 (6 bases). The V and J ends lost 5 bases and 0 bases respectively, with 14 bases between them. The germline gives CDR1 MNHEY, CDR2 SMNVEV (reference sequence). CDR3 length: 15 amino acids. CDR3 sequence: CASSLQDSSSYEQYF. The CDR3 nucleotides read TGTGCCAGCAGTCTCCAGGACAGTAGCTCCTACGAGCAGTACTTC.

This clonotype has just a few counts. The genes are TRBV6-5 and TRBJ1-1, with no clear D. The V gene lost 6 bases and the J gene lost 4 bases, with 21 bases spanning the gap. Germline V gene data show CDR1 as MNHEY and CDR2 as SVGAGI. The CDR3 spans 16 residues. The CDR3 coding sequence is TGTGCCAGCAGAAGATCGACGGCGGAATTGGTCACTGAAGCTTTCTTT. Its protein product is CASRRSTAELVTEAFF.

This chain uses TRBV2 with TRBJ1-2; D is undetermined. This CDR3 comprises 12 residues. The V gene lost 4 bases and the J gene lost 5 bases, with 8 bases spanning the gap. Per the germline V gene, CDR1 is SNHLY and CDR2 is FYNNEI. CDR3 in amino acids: CASSGNSYGYTF. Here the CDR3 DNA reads TGTGCCAGCAGTGGGAACAGTTATGGCTACACCTTC. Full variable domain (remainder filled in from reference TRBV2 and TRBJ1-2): EPEVTQTPSHQVTQMGQEVILRCVPISNHLYFYWYRQILGQKVEFLVSFYNNEISEKSEIFDDQFSVERPDGSNFTLKIRSTKLEDSAMYFCASSGNSYGYTFGSGTRLTVV.

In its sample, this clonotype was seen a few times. The CDR3 here is CASSSHRDEQYF. The CDR3 nucleotides are TGTGCCAGCAGCTCCCACAGGGACGAGCAGTACTTC. The V gene is TRBV9, the J gene TRBJ2-7, with a tentative D call TRBD1 (6 bases). V was clipped by 4 bases and J by 5 bases, with 10 bases between them. From germline, CDR1 is SGDLS and CDR2 YYNGEE. This CDR3 has 12 amino acids. The variable domain in full, with the rest retrieved from reference TRBV9 and TRBJ2-7, is DSGVTQTPKHLITATGQRVTLRCSPRSGDLSVYWYQQSLDQGLQFLIQYYNGEERAKGNILERFSAQQFPDLHSELNLSSLELGDSALYFCASSSHRDEQYFGPGTRLTVT.

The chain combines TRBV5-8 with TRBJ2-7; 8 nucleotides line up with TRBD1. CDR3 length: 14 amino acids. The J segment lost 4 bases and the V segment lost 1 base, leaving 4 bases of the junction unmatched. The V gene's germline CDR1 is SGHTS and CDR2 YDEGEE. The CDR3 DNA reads TGTGCCAGCAGCTTGTACAGGGGGAGTTACGAGCAGTACTTC. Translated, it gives CASSLYRGSYEQYF. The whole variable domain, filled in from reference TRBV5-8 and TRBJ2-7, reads EAGVTQSPTHLIKTRGQQATLRCSPISGHTSVYWYQQALGLGLQFLLWYDEGEERNRGNFPPRFSGRQFPNYSSELNVNALELEDSALYLCASSLYRGSYEQYFGPGTRLTVT.